This T cell receptor beta chain was identified in a study of control samples from healthy donors and cancer patients. The method was immunoSEQ multiplex PCR; TCRdb's version includes in-frame clones alone and lacks a portion of them. Of 60,000 to 75,000 clones listed, 84% are singletons. V was pared by 3 bases and J by 1 base, with 12 bases between. Germline assignment: CDR1 MDHEN and CDR2 SYDVKM. The CDR3 is made up of 15 amino acids. Sequencing was done on a sample of blood. This chain uses TRBV28 with TRBJ1-1, with a tentative D call TRBD1 (5 bases). This receptor was obtained from a man over 45 in good health. CDR3 coding DNA: TGTGCCAGCAGTTTTGGGGGTCGATGGAACACTGAAGCTTTCTTT. Translated: CASSFGGRWNTEAFF.